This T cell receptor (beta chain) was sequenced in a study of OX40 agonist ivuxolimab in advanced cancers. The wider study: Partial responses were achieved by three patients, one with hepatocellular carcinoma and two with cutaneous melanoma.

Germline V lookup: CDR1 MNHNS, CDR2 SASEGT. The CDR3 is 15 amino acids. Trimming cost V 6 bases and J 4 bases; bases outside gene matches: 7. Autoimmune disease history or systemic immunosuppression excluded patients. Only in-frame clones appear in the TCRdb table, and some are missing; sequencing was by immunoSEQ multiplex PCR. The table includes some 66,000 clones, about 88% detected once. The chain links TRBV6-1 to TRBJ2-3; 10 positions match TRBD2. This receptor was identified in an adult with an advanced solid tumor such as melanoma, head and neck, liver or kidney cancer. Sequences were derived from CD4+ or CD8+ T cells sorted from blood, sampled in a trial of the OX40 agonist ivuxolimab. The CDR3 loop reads CASRRAGGISDTQYF. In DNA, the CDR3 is TGTGCCAGCAGGAGAGCGGGAGGGATCTCAGATACGCAGTATTTT.